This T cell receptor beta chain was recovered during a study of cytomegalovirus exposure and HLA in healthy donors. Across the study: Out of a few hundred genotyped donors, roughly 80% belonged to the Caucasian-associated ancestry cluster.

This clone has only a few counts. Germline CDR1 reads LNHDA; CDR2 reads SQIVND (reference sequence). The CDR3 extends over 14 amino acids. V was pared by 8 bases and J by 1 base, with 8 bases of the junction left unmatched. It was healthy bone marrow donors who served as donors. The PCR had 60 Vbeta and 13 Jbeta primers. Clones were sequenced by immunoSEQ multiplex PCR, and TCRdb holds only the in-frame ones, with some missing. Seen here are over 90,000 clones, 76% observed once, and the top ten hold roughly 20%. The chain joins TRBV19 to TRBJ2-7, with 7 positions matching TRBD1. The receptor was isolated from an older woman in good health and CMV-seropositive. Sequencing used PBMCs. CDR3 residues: CASGRGLGSYEQYF. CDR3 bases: TGTGCCAGTGGTAGGGGGCTTGGTTCCTACGAGCAGTACTTC.